The 32 T cell receptor beta chains reported below all come from one sample, sequenced in a study of human T cells and chemical hapten exposure. One entry per CDR3 protein results from TCRdb running MiXCR on the RACE reads. The data hold about 340,000 distinct CDR3 sequences, with under 9% observed a single time. The sample's time point: patch test 1, 2 weeks after DPC sensitization. Treatment in this sample: therapeutic diphenylcyclopropenone sensitization with weekly scalp DPC. Sequencing used whole blood, obtained in connection with sensitization to the hapten diphenylcyclopropenone (DPC). Every receptor here comes from a woman aged 18-29 years with alopecia areata. Some clones in this sample may be carry-over from other donors' samples.

This clonotype has at least ten counts. The chain joins TRBV6-2 or TRBV6-3 to TRBJ1-5; D unclear. Germline V gene lookup returns CDR1 MNHEY and CDR2 SVGEGT. Trimming took 6 bases from V and 2 from J, leaving 8 bases between them. This CDR3 spans 13 amino acids. The CDR3 loop is CASSVMGNQPQHF. The CDR3 nucleotides are TGTGCCAGCAGCGTAATGGGCAATCAGCCCCAGCATTTT.

This clonotype was counted many times. V gene TRBV15 combines with J gene TRBJ1-6, with TRBD1 identical over 9 bases. Trimming removed 3 bases from V and 9 bases from J; junction bases left unmatched: 9. Germline V CDR1 and CDR2: LNHNV, YYDKDF (reference sequence). This CDR3 comprises 16 residues. The CDR3 sequence: CATSRFAGQGGSPLHF. The CDR3 coding sequence is TGTGCCACCAGCAGGTTTGCGGGACAGGGCGGTTCACCCCTCCACTTT. Full variable domain (remainder filled in from reference TRBV15 and TRBJ1-6): DAMVIQNPRYQVTQFGKPVTLSCSQTLNHNVMYWYQQKSSQAPKLLFHYYDKDFNNEADTPDNFQSRRPNTSFCFLDIRSPGLGDTAMYLCATSRFAGQGGSPLHFGNGTRLTVT.

The rearrangement uses TRBV6-6 and TRBJ1-6, with 7 bases identical to TRBD1. The V and J ends lost 5 bases and 7 bases, in that order; junction bases with no gene match: 8. Per the germline V gene, CDR1 is MNHNY and CDR2 is SVGAGI (reference sequence). The CDR3 is made up of 15 amino acids. This CDR3 reads CASSPLDRTNSPLHF. CDR3 sequence (DNA): TGTGCCAGCAGTCCCTTGGACAGGACGAATTCACCCCTCCACTTT.

As DNA, the CDR3 is TGTGCCAGCAGCCGCGGGGGCGGGCCTTTGACCCGGTTCTTC. This codes for CASSRGGGPLTRFF. The chain uses TRBV14 and TRBJ2-1; D possibly corresponds to TRBD2 (7 bases). V lost 4 bases, J lost 15 bases, and 22 bases lay in between. The CDR3 contains 14 residues. Germline CDR1 and CDR2: SGHDN and FVKESK.

This clonotype was detected many times. This chain uses TRBV28 with TRBJ1-5, with TRBD1 matching 8 bases. The CDR3 covers 14 residues. CDR1 and CDR2 from the germline V gene are MDHEN and SYDVKM. Trimming at V came to 5 bases and at J to 3 bases, leaving 3 bases not matched to a gene. The CDR3 is CASSTGGPNQPQHF. CDR3 in DNA: TGTGCCAGCAGTACAGGGGGACCCAATCAGCCCCAGCATTTT. Based on the CDR3 plus reference TRBV28 and TRBJ1-5, the full variable domain is DVKVTQSSRYLVKRTGEKVFLECVQDMDHENMFWYRQDPGLGLRLIYFSYDVKMKEKGDIPEGYSVSREKKERFSLILESASTNQTSMYLCASSTGGPNQPQHFGDGTRLSIL.

This clonotype was detected many times. J is TRBJ2-6 and V is TRBV4-3; possible D gene TRBD2, 6 bases. CDR1 and CDR2 (germline): LGHNA, YSLEER. The CDR3 consists of 14 residues. V lost 1 base to trimming and J lost 8 bases, with 9 bases between them. CDR3 sequence reads: CASSQAGGTNVLTF. Written as DNA, the CDR3 is TGCGCCAGCAGCCAAGCTGGCGGGACCAACGTCCTGACTTTC.

This clonotype has a count of ten or more. The chain recombines TRBV11-2 with TRBJ1-2, with D perhaps matching TRBD1 (6 bases). The V gene lost 4 bases and the J gene lost 8 bases, with 14 bases spanning the gap. The CDR3 runs to 13 residues. CDR1 is SGHAT and CDR2 is FQNNGV in the germline V gene. CDR3 residues: CASSWMTGEGYTF. The DNA for the CDR3 is TGTGCCAGCAGCTGGATGACAGGCGAGGGCTACACCTTC.

This clonotype was seen many times. The CDR3 sequence is CASSATGDYNSPLHF. CDR3 nucleotide sequence: TGCGCCAGCAGTGCTACGGGTGACTATAATTCACCCCTCCACTTT. The rearrangement joins TRBV4-3 to TRBJ1-6; D is unresolved. Germline V gives CDR1 LGHNA, CDR2 YSLEER. Trimming pared 6 bases from V and 3 bases from J, leaving 12 bases between. This CDR3 is 15 amino acids long.

This clonotype was recorded at least ten times. The chain combines TRBV5-1 with TRBJ2-3; D is perhaps TRBD2 (5 bases). There are 15 residues in the CDR3. The V end lost 4 bases, the J end lost 5 bases, and 17 bases lay between the germline ends. Germline CDR1 reads SGHRS; CDR2 reads YFSETQ. This CDR3 reads CASSDRGLPRDTQYF. The CDR3 coding sequence is TGCGCCAGCAGCGATAGAGGACTCCCCAGAGATACGCAGTATTTT. Full variable domain (missing parts from reference TRBV5-1 and TRBJ2-3): KAGVTQTPRYLIKTRGQQVTLSCSPISGHRSVSWYQQTPGQGLQFLFEYFSETQRNKGNFPGRFSGRQFSNSRSEMNVSTLELGDSALYLCASSDRGLPRDTQYFGPGTRLTVL.

This clonotype was seen a few times. V is TRBV12-3 or TRBV12-4 and J is TRBJ1-6, with a tentative D call TRBD1 (6 bases). V lost 4 bases to trimming and J lost 10 bases, with 17 bases between them. The CDR3 totals 15 residues. CDR3 in amino acids: CASSSLLGGSSPLHF. The CDR3 region has the DNA TGTGCCAGCAGTTCGCTGCTCGGGGGCTCGTCACCCCTCCACTTT.

This sequence joins TRBV12-3 or TRBV12-4 and TRBJ1-5; D is possibly TRBD1 (6 bases). V gave up 3 bases and J gave up 4 bases, with 13 bases separating them. The CDR3 is 15 amino acids. CDR3 sequence reads: CASSFGTGANQPQHF. CDR3 coding DNA: TGTGCCAGCAGTTTCGGTACGGGGGCTAATCAGCCCCAGCATTTT.

This clonotype was found many times. The CDR3 sequence: CASSFVAGENTDTQYF. The CDR3 bases are TGCGCCAGCAGCTTCGTAGCGGGGGAGAACACAGATACGCAGTATTTT. V usage is TRBV5-1 and J usage is TRBJ2-3; 9 bases fit TRBD2. CDR1 is SGHRS and CDR2 is YFSETQ in the germline V gene. CDR3 length equals 16 residues. The J segment lost 2 bases and the V segment lost 2 bases, leaving 6 bases of the junction unmatched.

This clonotype was seen at least ten times. The CDR3 DNA follows: TGTGCCAGCAGCCGAAAAAGGACAGGCGGAAAACAAGAGACCCAGTACTTC. Translated: CASSRKRTGGKQETQYF. The chain carries TRBV14 and TRBJ2-5, with 7 positions matching TRBD1. Germline lookup yields CDR1 SGHDN and CDR2 FVKESK. The V segment lost 4 bases and the J segment 2 bases; nucleotides outside the gene matches: 13. This CDR3 is 17 amino acids long.

This clonotype was seen a handful of times. The chain combines TRBV7-8 with TRBJ1-1; D is perhaps TRBD1 (5 bases). CDR1 is SGHVS and CDR2 is FQNEAQ in the germline V gene. The CDR3 runs 13 residues. The V end lost 5 bases, the J end lost 6 bases, and 13 bases lay between the germline ends. The CDR3 spells CASSRRENAEAFF. The DNA for the CDR3 is TGTGCCAGCAGCCGCAGGGAGAATGCTGAAGCTTTCTTT.

This clonotype was seen ten or more times. The chain recombines TRBV9 with TRBJ2-1, with D possibly matching TRBD1 (5 bases). In germline, CDR1 is SGDLS, CDR2 YYNGEE. V lost 0 bases and J lost 10, with 11 bases in between. The CDR3 spans 13 residues. CDR3 region: CASSVVGVREQFF. CDR3 DNA: TGTGCCAGCAGCGTAGTAGGGGTCCGCGAGCAGTTCTTC. Together with reference TRBV9 and TRBJ2-1, the CDR3 gives the full variable domain: DSGVTQTPKHLITATGQRVTLRCSPRSGDLSVYWYQQSLDQGLQFLIQYYNGEERAKGNILERFSAQQFPDLHSELNLSSLELGDSALYFCASSVVGVREQFFGPGTRLTVL.

This clonotype has just a few counts. This chain uses TRBV4-3 with TRBJ1-2, with D perhaps TRBD1 (5 bases). The CDR3 length is 15 residues. Trimming removed 0 bases from V and 6 bases from J, with 14 bases in between. The germline CDR1 and CDR2 sequences are LGHNA and YSLEER. The CDR3 DNA reads as TGCGCCAGCAGCCAAGATGCGGGACTTTCCAATGGCTACACCTTC. This translates into CASSQDAGLSNGYTF.

This clonotype was observed at least ten times. This rearrangement joins TRBV6-1 to TRBJ2-3, with 7 bases fitting TRBD2. The trim removed 2 bases at V and 0 bases at J, leaving 2 bases unmatched. Looked up from germline, CDR1 is MNHNS and CDR2 is SASEGT. This CDR3 is 15 amino acids long. The CDR3 spells CASSELRGSTDTQYF. The CDR3 coding sequence is TGTGCCAGCAGTGAATTGCGGGGGAGCACAGATACGCAGTATTTT.

The genes are TRBV5-4 and TRBJ2-3; a weak D match, TRBD1 (5 bases). The CDR3 is 15 amino acids. V gave up 6 bases and J gave up 0 bases, with 14 bases separating them. Germline V gene lookup returns CDR1 SGHNT and CDR2 YYREEE (reference sequence). The CDR3 region is CASTWGNPSTDTQYF. CDR3 nucleotide sequence: TGTGCCAGCACCTGGGGCAATCCTAGCACAGATACGCAGTATTTT.

At least ten counts were recorded for this clonotype. The chain uses TRBV29-1 and TRBJ2-7; D is perhaps TRBD1 or TRBD2 (5 bases each). This CDR3 contains 15 residues. Germline V gene lookup returns CDR1 SQVTM and CDR2 ANQGSEA. The ends were cut back, 0 bases at V and 6 bases at J, with 18 bases in the middle. CDR3 residues: CSVEDTGTNMGEQYF. DNA of the CDR3: TGCAGCGTTGAAGATACTGGGACCAACATGGGCGAGCAGTACTTC.

This clonotype has a handful of counts. V gene TRBV3-1 combines with J gene TRBJ2-1, with D possibly being TRBD1 or TRBD2 (5 bases each). This CDR3 has 14 amino acids. The germline V gene encodes CDR1 LGHDT and CDR2 YNNKEL (reference sequence). Trimming shortened V by 7 bases and J by 5 bases, and 15 bases separated the two germline ends. As DNA, the CDR3 is TGTGCCAGCACCCACCTTGGGGGTGACAATGAGCAGTTCTTC. It encodes CASTHLGGDNEQFF.

This clonotype was seen at least ten times. The chain carries TRBV6-5 and TRBJ2-2; 9 positions agree with TRBD1. The CDR3 sequence is 17 residues long. Trimming took 2 bases from V and 4 from J; bases not matched to a gene: 8. Germline V gene sequence: CDR1 MNHEY, CDR2 SVGAGI. The DNA of the CDR3 is TGTGCCAGCAGTTACGAGACAGGGGGGACGGGCACCGGGGAGCTGTTTTTT. This codes for CASSYETGGTGTGELFF.

This clonotype was recorded many times. This chain connects TRBV3-1 to TRBJ2-2, with TRBD2 as a possible D gene (5 bases). The germline V gene encodes CDR1 LGHDT and CDR2 YNNKEL (reference sequence). V gave up 0 bases and J gave up 5 bases, with 10 bases separating them. The CDR3 length is 15 residues. CDR3 in DNA: TGTGCCAGCAGCCAAGATCTCGGAGGAACCGGGGAGCTGTTTTTT. As protein: CASSQDLGGTGELFF. The whole variable domain, filled in from reference TRBV3-1 and TRBJ2-2, reads DTAVSQTPKYLVTQMGNDKSIKCEQNLGHDTMYWYKQDSKKFLKIMFSYNNKELIINETVPNRFSPKSPDKAHLNLHINSLELGDSAVYFCASSQDLGGTGELFFGEGSRLTVL.

This clonotype occurred a few times. The rearrangement links TRBV6-2 or TRBV6-3 to TRBJ1-4, with D maybe TRBD1 (5 bases). Germline V gene sequence: CDR1 MNHEY, CDR2 SVGEGT. V lost 0 bases to trimming and J lost 4 bases, with 9 bases between them. The CDR3 has 15 amino acids. DNA for the CDR3: TGTGCCAGCAGTTACTCCGGGACCCATAATGAAAAACTGTTTTTT. Its protein product is CASSYSGTHNEKLFF.

The chain employs TRBV10-2 and TRBJ2-1, with D possibly TRBD2 on 6 matching bases. CDR1 and CDR2 from the germline V gene are WSHSY and SAAADI. The CDR3 contains 18 residues. Trimming cost V 0 bases and J 10 bases, with 25 bases left between them. The CDR3 reads CASSESSMTGTSRREQFF. The CDR3 nucleotides read TGCGCCAGCAGTGAGTCTAGCATGACCGGGACTTCCCGAAGGGAGCAGTTCTTC.

The rearrangement links TRBV12-3 or TRBV12-4 to TRBJ1-5; D remains unclear. There are 13 residues in the CDR3. Trimming left V 2 bases short and J 5 bases short, with 7 bases between. CDR3 region: CASSLIWDQPQHF. CDR3 nucleotides: TGTGCCAGCAGTTTAATATGGGATCAGCCCCAGCATTTT.

The V gene is TRBV18, the J gene TRBJ2-3, with a possible D match to TRBD2 (6 bases). Germline V gene sequence: CDR1 KGHSH, CDR2 LQKENI. The germline V and J ends were trimmed by 6 bases and 3 bases, with 13 bases remaining between them. CDR3 size: 14 residues. Here the CDR3 reads CASSFDGGTDTQYF. DNA of the CDR3: TGTGCCAGCTCGTTTGACGGGGGAACAGATACGCAGTATTTT.

This clonotype has just a few counts. V gene TRBV6-2 or TRBV6-3 combines with J gene TRBJ2-4, with 9 bases identical to TRBD1. V was pared by 5 bases and J by 8 bases, with 10 bases of the junction left unmatched. Germline values: CDR1 MNHEY, CDR2 SVGEGT. The CDR3 is 15 amino acids. CDR3 sequence reads: CASSLQGAGADIQYF. The CDR3 DNA reads TGTGCCAGCAGTCTACAGGGGGCTGGTGCGGACATTCAGTACTTC.

This rearrangement joins TRBV7-2 to TRBJ2-2; D gene uncertain. The length of the CDR3 is 15 residues. Germline values: CDR1 SGHTA, CDR2 FQGNSA. V lost 3 bases and J 5 bases, leaving 13 bases between the germline ends. The CDR3 region has the DNA TGTGCCAGCAGCTTTCGACGTACCGCTACCGGGGAGCTGTTTTTT. Amino acid sequence: CASSFRRTATGELFF.

The rearrangement uses TRBV10-3 and TRBJ1-1, with D maybe TRBD1 (5 bases). CDR1 is ENHRY, CDR2 SYGVKD, per germline. The CDR3 has 12 residues. V lost 6 bases to trimming and J lost 5 bases, with 10 bases between them. CDR3 sequence (DNA): TGTGCCATCAGGTCTGGGGGTACTGAAGCTTTCTTT. It translates to CAIRSGGTEAFF.

This clonotype occurred a few times. The chain has TRBV15 and TRBJ1-5, with D possibly being TRBD1 (6 bases). V lost 0 bases and J lost 4, with 13 bases in between. Per the germline V gene, CDR1 is LNHNV and CDR2 is YYDKDF (reference sequence). This CDR3 is built from 16 residues. The CDR3 DNA follows: TGTGCCACCAGCAGAGACGTGGACAGCGCGAATCAGCCCCAGCATTTT. It is translated as CATSRDVDSANQPQHF.

The chain has TRBV5-1 and TRBJ2-3, with D possibly being TRBD2 (6 bases). The CDR3 extends over 14 amino acids. The ends were cut back, 6 bases at V and 6 bases at J, with 17 bases in the middle. CDR1 is SGHRS and CDR2 is YFSETQ in the germline V gene. Here the CDR3 DNA reads TGCGCCAGCATCCCTCTAGCGAATAGGGATACGCAGTATTTT. Protein sequence: CASIPLANRDTQYF.

This clonotype was counted ten times or more. The gene calls are TRBV5-4 and TRBJ2-3; D remains ambiguous. The CDR3 loop spans 14 amino acids. V lost 4 bases, J lost 0 bases, and 9 bases lay in between. Germline V CDR1 and CDR2: SGHNT, YYREEE (reference sequence). The CDR3 DNA reads as TGTGCCAGCAGCCTCCCGCCAAGCACAGATACGCAGTATTTT. This codes for CASSLPPSTDTQYF.